One and the same sample provided the 31 T cell receptor beta chains below, sequenced in a study of T cells in Graves' hyperthyroidism and ophthalmopathy. The TCR beta CDR3 regions underwent amplification using RNA transcripts as the source. During a first-round RT-PCR of the TCR CDR3, the HTBI primer set was used. TCRdb redid the calling of the multiplex PCR reads with MiXCR, one entry per CDR3 protein. The data hold 400,000 to 450,000 distinct CDR3 sequences, with 14% to 15% observed a single time. Sequenced: blood. These TCRs come from a man aged 18 to 30 with Graves' ophthalmopathy.

There are many counts of this clonotype. This chain connects TRBV5-1 to TRBJ2-7; no reliable D call. The CDR3 covers 11 residues. Trimming removed 4 bases at V and 2 bases at J, with 4 bases between. CDR1 and CDR2 (germline): SGHRS, YFSETQ. CDR3 residues: CASSGTYEQYF. The CDR3 region has the DNA TGCGCCAGCAGCGGGACCTACGAGCAGTACTTC.

The rearrangement joins TRBV6-1 to TRBJ1-1; 7 nucleotides match TRBD1. Germline V gene data show CDR1 as MNHNS and CDR2 as SASEGT. The CDR3 runs 13 residues. J gave up 1 base and V 8 bases, and 4 bases lay outside the gene matches. The CDR3 region has the DNA TGTGCCAGCCAGGGGGTCAGGAACACTGAAGCTTTCTTT. This translates into CASQGVRNTEAFF.

This clonotype was seen at least ten times. The chain links TRBV7-9 to TRBJ2-1, with D perhaps assigned TRBD1 or TRBD2 (6 bases each). Deletions cut 3 bases from V and 6 bases from J, with 9 bases between. The V gene's germline CDR1 is SEHNR and CDR2 FQNEAQ (reference sequence). The CDR3 sequence is 13 residues long. Written as DNA, the CDR3 is TGTGCCAGCAGCTTTAGGGGGGTCAATGAGCAGTTCTTC. It codes for CASSFRGVNEQFF.

V and J are TRBV9 and TRBJ1-2; 9 bases agree with TRBD1. The CDR3 covers 17 residues. Unmatched junction bases numbered 12, after V lost 2 bases and J lost 4 bases. Germline values: CDR1 SGDLS, CDR2 YYNGEE. The CDR3 coding sequence is TGTGCCAGCAGCGTGAGAGACGGACAGGGGCCGTCCTATGGCTACACCTTC. Its translation is CASSVRDGQGPSYGYTF.

This clonotype came up a few times. Relative to the germline gene, one junction end is altered; a read error may explain this. This chain links TRBV2 with TRBJ2-2, with 10 bases fitting TRBD1. This CDR3 contains 16 residues. The germline CDR1 and CDR2 sequences are SNHLY and FYNNEI. CDR3 sequence (DNA): TGTGCCAGCAGTGGGGCCGGGACAGGGGTCACCAGGGAGCTGTTTTTT. It specifies CASSGAGTGVTRELFF.

This clonotype was counted between two and nine times. The chain links TRBV20-1 to TRBJ2-7, with D unclear. Germline lookup yields CDR1 DFQATT and CDR2 SNEGSKA (reference sequence). Between the trimmed V and J ends, which lost 6 bases and 2 bases, there was a span of 14 bases. This CDR3 spans 13 amino acids. Written as DNA, the CDR3 is TGCAGTGCCCTCGGGCAGAGAACCTACGAGCAGTACTTC. This sequence encodes CSALGQRTYEQYF.

The chain employs TRBV27 and TRBJ2-2; tentatively, D is TRBD1 (6 bases). This CDR3 is built from 16 residues. Trimming pared 7 bases from V and 4 bases from J, leaving 19 bases between. Germline CDR1 reads MNHEY; CDR2 reads SMNVEV (reference sequence). In nucleotides, the CDR3 is TGTGCCAGCACCTTTAGAGGAACAGGGTTCACCGGGGAGCTGTTTTTT. It yields the protein CASTFRGTGFTGELFF.

This clonotype was seen only a few times. This chain uses TRBV5-1 with TRBJ1-5; D ambiguous. The germline V and J ends were trimmed by 0 bases and 3 bases, with 7 bases remaining between them. CDR3 size: 14 residues. Germline CDR1 and CDR2: SGHRS and YFSETQ. The CDR3 loop reads CASSLVGLNQPQHF. In DNA, the CDR3 is TGCGCCAGCAGCTTGGTGGGTCTCAATCAGCCCCAGCATTTT.

This clonotype appeared a few times. The gene calls are TRBV5-1 and TRBJ1-1; TRBD1 matches 7 bases. The CDR3 spans 15 residues. Losses at the gene ends were 5 bases for V and 4 bases for J; bases not matched to a gene: 11. Germline values: CDR1 SGHRS, CDR2 YFSETQ. CDR3 DNA: TGCGCCAGCAGAAACACAGGGGAAGGAGGCACTGAAGCTTTCTTT. This gives the protein CASRNTGEGGTEAFF.

The rearrangement uses TRBV5-4 and TRBJ2-3; 8 positions agree with TRBD2. J gave up 2 bases and V 1 base, and 3 bases lay outside the gene matches. Germline V gene lookup returns CDR1 SGHNT and CDR2 YYREEE (reference sequence). The CDR3 runs to 15 residues. The CDR3 nucleotides read TGTGCCAGCAGCTTGACTAGCGGACTCACAGATACGCAGTATTTT. Translated, it gives CASSLTSGLTDTQYF.

This clonotype was recorded at least ten times. This chain joins TRBV20-1 and TRBJ2-5; possible D gene TRBD2, 6 bases. The CDR3 extends over 13 amino acids. V was clipped by 3 bases and J by 5 bases, with 13 bases between them. CDR1 is DFQATT, CDR2 SNEGSKA, per germline (reference sequence). Here the CDR3 reads CSARGGVVETQYF. CDR3 sequence (DNA): TGCAGTGCTAGGGGAGGAGTGGTCGAGACCCAGTACTTC.

The rearrangement uses TRBV29-1 and TRBJ2-3; D gene uncertain. V was shortened by 1 base and J by 2 bases, with 10 bases between the two germline ends. Germline loops: CDR1 SQVTM, CDR2 ANQGSEA. The CDR3 contains 14 residues. The CDR3: CSVEAPLSTDTQYF. DNA of the CDR3: TGCAGCGTTGAAGCACCCCTATCCACAGATACGCAGTATTTT.

This clonotype was seen repeatedly, ten times or more. J is TRBJ2-2 and V is TRBV2, with 11 bases that match TRBD2. V gave up 3 bases and J gave up 4 bases; unmatched junction bases: 7. The CDR3 is 17 amino acids. Germline V gene data show CDR1 as SNHLY and CDR2 as FYNNEI. CDR3 sequence: CASSDPRLAGSTGELFF. CDR3 nucleotide sequence: TGTGCCAGCAGTGACCCTAGACTAGCGGGGAGCACCGGGGAGCTGTTTTTT. Combining the CDR3 with reference TRBV2 and TRBJ2-2 gives the whole variable domain EPEVTQTPSHQVTQMGQEVILRCVPISNHLYFYWYRQILGQKVEFLVSFYNNEISEKSEIFDDQFSVERPDGSNFTLKIRSTKLEDSAMYFCASSDPRLAGSTGELFFGEGSRLTVL.

In its sample, this clonotype was seen many times. The rearrangement joins TRBV7-2 to TRBJ2-1; TRBD2 matches 13 bases. This CDR3 has 16 residues. J lost 3 bases, V lost 5 bases, and 4 bases had no gene match. Germline-derived CDR1 and CDR2 are SGHTA and FQGNSA. CDR3 DNA sequence: TGTGCCAGCAGCGATGGGACTAGCGGGGTCTACAATGAGCAGTTCTTC. It translates to CASSDGTSGVYNEQFF. The full variable domain, its missing parts supplied by reference TRBV7-2 and TRBJ2-1, is GAGVSQSPSNKVTEKGKDVELRCDPISGHTALYWYRQSLGQGLEFLIYFQGNSAPDKSGLPSDRFSAERTGGSVSTLTIQRTQQEDSAVYLCASSDGTSGVYNEQFFGPGTRLTVL.

The chain has TRBV27 and TRBJ1-3; 7 positions match TRBD1. The CDR3 covers 12 residues. Germline trimming cut 7 bases from V and 4 bases from J; bases unmatched to any gene: 1. Germline loops: CDR1 MNHEY, CDR2 SMNVEV (reference sequence). CDR3 in DNA: TGTGCCAGCATGGGACAGGGAAACACCATATATTTT. Amino acids: CASMGQGNTIYF.

This clonotype was counted ten times or more. The J gene is TRBJ1-5, the V gene TRBV18; D uncertain. The CDR3 runs 12 residues. V was clipped by 2 bases and J by 5 bases, with 4 bases between them. The germline gives CDR1 KGHSH, CDR2 LQKENI. CDR3 residues: CASSPADQPQHF. CDR3 nucleotides: TGTGCCAGCTCACCAGCTGATCAGCCCCAGCATTTT. Variable domain in full (rest from reference TRBV18 and TRBJ1-5): NAGVMQNPRHLVRRRGQEARLRCSPMKGHSHVYWYRQLPEEGLKFMVYLQKENIIDESGMPKERFSAEFPKEGPSILRIQQVVRGDSAAYFCASSPADQPQHFGDGTRLSIL.

This clonotype has a count of ten or more. The chain couples TRBV19 to TRBJ2-5, with D perhaps TRBD2 (5 bases). Per germline, CDR1 LNHDA and CDR2 SQIVND (reference sequence). The germline V and J ends were trimmed by 2 bases and 5 bases, with 12 bases remaining between them. The CDR3 length is 14 residues. CDR3 in amino acids: CASSIMDFAETQYF. The CDR3, as DNA: TGTGCCAGTAGTATAATGGACTTCGCCGAGACCCAGTACTTC.

This clonotype was seen repeatedly, ten times or more. The genes are TRBV6-6 and TRBJ2-7; no reliable D call. V was trimmed by 0 bases and J by 2 bases, leaving 14 bases between them. The CDR3 is 16 amino acids. The germline V gene encodes CDR1 MNHNY and CDR2 SVGAGI (reference sequence). The CDR3 DNA is TGTGCCAGCAGTTACTCGAGGCCAGACCTTGCCTACGAGCAGTACTTC. It is translated as CASSYSRPDLAYEQYF.

V usage is TRBV19 and J usage is TRBJ2-3; 8 bases map to TRBD1. J was trimmed by 4 bases and V by 7 bases; bases with no gene match: 13. This CDR3 has 16 amino acids. Germline V gene lookup returns CDR1 LNHDA and CDR2 SQIVND (reference sequence). CDR3 residues: CASTHSRGLEADTQYF. CDR3 DNA sequence: TGTGCCAGTACCCATTCCAGGGGGCTTGAAGCAGATACGCAGTATTTT. The entire variable domain, with the rest obtained from reference TRBV19 and TRBJ2-3, is as follows: DGGITQSPKYLFRKEGQNVTLSCEQNLNHDAMYWYRQDPGQGLRLIYYSQIVNDFQKGDIAEGYSVSREKKESFPLTVTSAQKNPTAFYLCASTHSRGLEADTQYFGPGTRLTVL.

This clonotype occurred many times. V gene TRBV12-5 combines with J gene TRBJ2-5; TRBD2 agrees at 7 bases. The CDR3 contains 13 residues. Losses at the gene ends were 6 bases for V and 2 bases for J; bases not matched to a gene: 3. CDR1 and CDR2 from the germline V gene are LGHNT and FRNRAP. The CDR3: CASGGGGQETQYF. CDR3 in DNA: TGTGCTAGTGGGGGGGGGGGTCAAGAGACCCAGTACTTC.

J is TRBJ2-2 and V is TRBV5-4, with 8 bases fitting TRBD2. The J segment lost 4 bases and the V segment lost 7 bases, leaving 9 bases of the junction unmatched. Looked up from germline, CDR1 is SGHNT and CDR2 is YYREEE (reference sequence). There are 15 residues in the CDR3. The CDR3 DNA reads as TGTGCCAGCGGGCGAGCGGGGGAGGGCACCGGGGAGCTGTTTTTT. The encoded protein is CASGRAGEGTGELFF. The complete variable domain, with remaining parts taken from reference TRBV5-4 and TRBJ2-2, reads ETGVTQSPTHLIKTRGQQVTLRCSSQSGHNTVSWYQQALGQGPQFIFQYYREEENGRGNFPPRFSGLQFPNYSSELNVNALELDDSALYLCASGRAGEGTGELFFGEGSRLTVL.

This clonotype has ten or more counts. This chain uses TRBV7-3 with TRBJ1-1; 9 positions agree with TRBD1. This CDR3 is 14 amino acids long. Germline lookup yields CDR1 SGHTA and CDR2 FQGTGA. V shed 3 bases, J shed 3 bases, and the junction held 2 bases outside the gene matches. The CDR3 DNA follows: TGTGCCAGCAGCTTGAACAGGGGGCACACTGAAGCTTTCTTT. Translating gives CASSLNRGHTEAFF.

This clonotype was seen a few times. The chain links TRBV7-9 to TRBJ2-5; maybe TRBD2 (5 bases). CDR1 and CDR2 from the germline V gene are SEHNR and FQNEAQ (reference sequence). V lost 5 bases and J lost 1, with 20 bases in between. This CDR3 is built from 17 residues. Here the CDR3 DNA reads TGTGCCAGCAGCCCCCGCGGAAGCGGAACCTTCCAAGAGACCCAGTACTTC. Translating gives CASSPRGSGTFQETQYF. Looking up the rest from reference TRBV7-9 and TRBJ2-5 gives the full variable domain: DTGVSQNPRHKITKRGQNVTFRCDPISEHNRLYWYRQTLGQGPEFLTYFQNEAQLEKSRLLSDRFSAERPKGSFSTLEIQRTEQGDSAMYLCASSPRGSGTFQETQYFGPGTRLLVL.

This clonotype occurred a few times. The chain couples TRBV6-1 to TRBJ1-1, with a tentative D call TRBD1 (6 bases). Trimming cost V 7 bases and J 6 bases, with 18 bases left between them. Per germline, CDR1 MNHNS and CDR2 SASEGT. This CDR3 has 14 residues. Here the CDR3 DNA reads TGTGCCAGCACTATCTGGACAGCACCACCTGAAGCTTTCTTT. As protein: CASTIWTAPPEAFF.

Comments on this clonotype: Relative to the germline gene, one junction end is altered; a read error may explain this. The chain uses TRBV7-9 and TRBJ1-6; no clear D. Germline V gives CDR1 SEHNR, CDR2 FQNEAQ (reference sequence). The CDR3 runs to 12 residues. The CDR3, as DNA: TGTGCCAGCGGCTTTGAGAATTCACCCCTCCACTTT. It codes for CASGFENSPLHF.

This clonotype was detected ten times or more. This sequence joins TRBV7-9 and TRBJ2-1; 10 positions match TRBD2. Looked up from germline, CDR1 is SEHNR and CDR2 is FQNEAQ (reference sequence). Trimming cost V 5 bases and J 7 bases; bases outside gene matches: 23. This CDR3 contains 20 residues. Here the CDR3 DNA reads TGTGCCAGCAGCCTAGTACGGTCTGAATGGAGCGGGGGGGATACGAATGAGCAGTTCTTC. It is translated as CASSLVRSEWSGGDTNEQFF.

This clonotype was recorded many times. The chain recombines TRBV7-8 with TRBJ1-5, with unresolved D. Germline values: CDR1 SGHVS, CDR2 FQNEAQ. This CDR3 is 13 amino acids long. V dropped 1 base and J dropped 5 bases, with 6 bases sitting between them. The CDR3 coding sequence is TGTGCCAGCAGCTTAGTCGGGTATCAGCCCCAGCATTTT. It yields the protein CASSLVGYQPQHF.

V is TRBV12-3 or TRBV12-4 and J is TRBJ1-6; the D gene is possibly TRBD1 (5 bases). Trimming removed 5 bases from V and 4 bases from J, with 12 bases in between. The CDR3 covers 15 residues. The CDR3 loop reads CASSQGAIYNSPLHF. The CDR3, as DNA: TGTGCCAGCAGTCAAGGGGCCATTTATAATTCACCCCTCCACTTT.

This clonotype was detected a few times. At one end, the junction sequence differs from germline, possibly due to a read error. J is TRBJ1-1 and V is TRBV6-5, with D perhaps matching TRBD1 (5 bases). This CDR3 comprises 15 residues. The germline V gene encodes CDR1 MNHEY and CDR2 SVGAGI. CDR3 DNA: TGTGCCAGCAGTTACGTGGTCACAGGAAACACTGAAGCTTCCTTT. Its translation: CASSYVVTGNTEASF.

This clonotype was detected many times. The CDR3 DNA reads as TGTGCCAGCAGTTACCAGGACACTGAAGCTTTCTTT. Protein product: CASSYQDTEAFF. The chain combines TRBV12-3 or TRBV12-4 with TRBJ1-1, with D uncertain. The V end lost 4 bases, the J end lost 3 bases, and 6 bases lay between the germline ends. There are 12 residues in the CDR3.

This clonotype showed up many times. V gene TRBV6-1 combines with J gene TRBJ2-2; a possible D gene is TRBD2 (5 bases). From germline, CDR1 is MNHNS and CDR2 SASEGT. CDR3 length: 14 residues. Trimming cost V 8 bases and J 3 bases, with 13 bases left between them. CDR3: CASERVGDTGELFF. In nucleotides, the CDR3 is TGTGCCAGCGAGAGGGTCGGGGACACCGGGGAGCTGTTTTTT.